This TCR beta chain was observed in a study of metastatic and nonmetastatic thyroid tumors. Looking at the study overall: Where malignant and benign thyroid patients were concerned, repertoires were compared across blood and tumor or nodule tissue. General study results and limits: Relative to benign nodules, malignant thyroid tumors were reportedly characterized by significantly elevated TCR beta diversity in blood and tumor.

Thyroid surgery was performed in patients who had received no treatment beforehand. This clone was counted at least ten times. What it binds is unknown. The CDR3 is 14 residues long. Per germline, CDR1 SGHRS and CDR2 YFSETQ. Trimming at V came to 4 bases and at J to 3 bases, leaving 3 bases not matched to a gene. Per the authors' pipeline: Clinicopathological groups of papillary thyroid cancer showed CDR3 differences that were used to build a distant-metastasis classifier. TCRdb re-clonotyped the PCR reads through MiXCR. The authors' filters were not applied to this entry. This table holds 25,000 to 30,000 clones, 16% found once.

The receptor comes from a female donor with papillary thyroid cancer or a benign thyroid nodule (not recorded which). Some clones in this sample may be carry-over from other donors' samples. The sequenced sample consisted of blood. This chain joins TRBV5-1 and TRBJ2-7, with TRBD1 identical over 11 bases. In DNA form, the CDR3 reads TGCGCCAGCAGCCTGGGGACAGGGGGCTACGAGCAGTACTTC. This gives the protein CASSLGTGGYEQYF.